These 28 T cell receptor beta chains were all obtained from the same sample, sequenced in a study of blood T cell repertoires in COVID-19. Method: immunoSEQ multiplex PCR; TCRdb's copy keeps in-frame clones and lacks some. The sample has 60,000 or so clones, approximately 87% seen once; the top ten hold about 7%. Sequencing input: peripheral blood. The receptors here all came from a man aged 55 to 70 with active or convalescent COVID-19.

The chain recombines TRBV6-1 with TRBJ2-3; 7 bases agree with TRBD1. Trimming took 2 bases from V and 3 from J; bases not matched to a gene: 8. The CDR3 consists of 16 residues. The germline CDR1 and CDR2 sequences are MNHNS and SASEGT. The CDR3 is CASSERGGGGTDTQYF. The CDR3 DNA sequence: TGTGCCAGCAGTGAAAGAGGGGGCGGTGGAACAGATACGCAGTATTTT.

The chain carries TRBV7-9 and TRBJ2-6; D uncertain. Per the germline V gene, CDR1 is SEHNR and CDR2 is FQNEAQ (reference sequence). V lost 7 bases and J lost 2, with 15 bases in between. The CDR3 sequence is 16 residues long. This CDR3 is CASTTLAPTGANVLTF. The CDR3 nucleotides read TGTGCCAGCACCACCTTGGCCCCCACTGGGGCCAACGTCCTGACTTTC.

The rearrangement uses TRBV28 and TRBJ2-7, with 8 bases matching TRBD1. Germline lookup yields CDR1 MDHEN and CDR2 SYDVKM. V dropped 6 bases and J dropped 5; count of bases not matched to a gene: 15. The CDR3 totals 16 residues. CDR3 sequence reads: CASSLRQFDRGHEQYF. Written as DNA, the CDR3 is TGTGCCAGCAGCCTCCGACAATTCGACAGGGGACACGAGCAGTACTTC.

The gene calls are TRBV12-3 or TRBV12-4 and TRBJ1-4; 8 nucleotides align to TRBD1. J was trimmed by 7 bases and V by 6 bases; bases with no gene match: 4. The CDR3 extends over 13 amino acids. The CDR3 reads CASRPGQVEKLFF. CDR3 in DNA: TGTGCCAGCAGGCCGGGACAGGTTGAAAAACTGTTTTTT.

This clone was seen only a few times. CDR3 bases: TGTGCCAGCAGTTCCCACGGGAGGAGCAATCAGCCCCAGCATTTT. As protein: CASSSHGRSNQPQHF. This sequence joins TRBV28 and TRBJ1-5; D remains unclear. Per germline, CDR1 MDHEN and CDR2 SYDVKM. The CDR3 runs 15 residues. V shed 4 bases and J shed 1 base, with 11 bases lying between them.

In regard to this clone: Sequence at one end of the junction differs from germline and may be a read error. The chain uses TRBV27 and TRBJ1-5; 9 nucleotides line up with TRBD1. This CDR3 comprises 15 residues. Per the germline V gene, CDR1 is MNHEY and CDR2 is SMNVEV (reference sequence). CDR3 sequence reads: CASRSTGTGNRPQHF. The CDR3 DNA reads as TGTGCCAGCAGGAGTACGGGGACAGGGAATCGGCCCCAGCATTTT.

The rearrangement uses TRBV27 and TRBJ1-5; 9 bases line up with TRBD1. V shed 5 bases and J 7 bases; nucleotides not matched to a gene: 12. CDR1 MNHEY and CDR2 SMNVEV come from the germline V gene (reference sequence). This CDR3 contains 16 residues. The CDR3, as DNA: TGTGCCAGCAGTCCGTCGGACAGGGGAGTAGGGCAGCCCCAGCATTTT. Translation gives CASSPSDRGVGQPQHF.

The genes are TRBV29-1 and TRBJ1-2; TRBD1 matches 7 bases. Germline assignment: CDR1 SQVTM and CDR2 ANQGSEA. The CDR3 totals 14 residues. V gave up 4 bases and J gave up 1 base; unmatched junction bases: 6. CDR3 coding DNA: TGCAGCGTTGTCGGGACAGAAGATAACTATGGCTACACCTTC. This gives the protein CSVVGTEDNYGYTF.

This chain uses TRBV6-5 with TRBJ1-5; D is uncertain. The CDR3 runs 12 residues. Germline V gene lookup returns CDR1 MNHEY and CDR2 SVGAGI. The ends were cut back, 6 bases at V and 7 bases at J, with 10 bases in the middle. CDR3 residues: CASSFRGQPQHF. CDR3 coding DNA: TGTGCCAGCAGCTTCCGAGGGCAGCCCCAGCATTTT.

The J gene is TRBJ1-2, the V gene TRBV25-1; D remains unclear. This CDR3 has 17 amino acids. Germline V gene data show CDR1 as MGHDK and CDR2 as SYGVNS. With 1 base removed from V and 0 bases from J, the gap between germline ends came to 15 bases. In nucleotides, the CDR3 is TGTGCCAGCAGTGAATCTCTCCCGGGAGGCGCTAACTATGGCTACACCTTC. Translated, it gives CASSESLPGGANYGYTF.

The chain couples TRBV24-1 to TRBJ2-1, with D possibly TRBD2 on 6 matching bases. With 9 bases removed from V and 4 bases from J, the gap between germline ends came to 15 bases. The CDR3 is 14 amino acids. The germline gives CDR1 KGHDR, CDR2 SFDVKD. The CDR3 sequence: CATRGTGTYNEQFF. DNA of the CDR3: TGTGCCACCCGAGGCACCGGGACTTACAATGAGCAGTTCTTC.

This chain uses TRBV5-5 with TRBJ2-1; D gene uncertain. Germline V gene lookup returns CDR1 SGHKS and CDR2 YYEKEE (reference sequence). Trimming took off 0 bases at V and 0 bases at J, with 4 bases between the two ends. The CDR3 totals 14 residues. CDR3 sequence reads: CASSLVSSYNEQFF. CDR3 in DNA: TGTGCCAGCAGCTTGGTTAGCTCCTACAATGAGCAGTTCTTC.

Only a few counts were recorded for this clone. The CDR3, as DNA: TGTGCCAGCAGCAAGTACAGGGGTGGGACCGAAGCTTTCTTT. Residues: CASSKYRGGTEAFF. The V gene is TRBV11-2, the J gene TRBJ1-1; 7 bases fit TRBD1. V dropped 5 bases and J dropped 8; count of bases not matched to a gene: 11. Germline CDR1 is SGHAT and CDR2 is FQNNGV. The CDR3 length is 14 residues.

The chain recombines TRBV28 with TRBJ1-1; 7 positions match TRBD1. The CDR3 extends over 14 amino acids. V was clipped by 4 bases and J by 5 bases; unmatched bases: 7. From germline, CDR1 is MDHEN and CDR2 SYDVKM. The CDR3 DNA follows: TGTGCCAGCAGTTCCGGTCAGGGGGGAACTGAAGCTTTCTTT. Amino acids: CASSSGQGGTEAFF.

CDR3 in DNA: TGTGCCATCAGTGAAAGGGAGACCTACGAGCAGTACTTC. This encodes CAISERETYEQYF. The V and J genes are TRBV10-3 and TRBJ2-7, with D perhaps matching TRBD2 (5 bases). Germline assignment: CDR1 ENHRY and CDR2 SYGVKD. Trimming shortened V by 3 bases and J by 2 bases, and 8 bases separated the two germline ends. The CDR3 length is 13 residues.

The V and J genes are TRBV7-9 and TRBJ2-3; 10 positions agree with TRBD1. Trimming at V came to 5 bases and at J to 3 bases, leaving 2 bases not matched to a gene. The CDR3 length is 14 residues. Germline-derived CDR1 and CDR2 are SEHNR and FQNEAQ (reference sequence). The CDR3 coding sequence is TGTGCCAGCAGCCGGACAGGGGGGACAGATACGCAGTATTTT. Translated: CASSRTGGTDTQYF.

This clone occurred once. The rearrangement uses TRBV2 and TRBJ2-4; 8 nucleotides line up with TRBD2. This CDR3 spans 13 amino acids. Germline V gives CDR1 SNHLY, CDR2 FYNNEI. J lost 9 bases, V lost 8 bases, and 9 bases had no gene match. The CDR3 bases are TGTGCCAGCTCACAAGGGGCGGGGGGCATTCAGTACTTC. This translates into CASSQGAGGIQYF.

The chain is built from TRBV7-8 and TRBJ1-2; TRBD1 agrees at 7 bases. CDR1 is SGHVS, CDR2 FQNEAQ, per germline. The CDR3 runs 13 residues. J gave up 5 bases and V 5 bases, and 5 bases lay outside the gene matches. CDR3 protein: CASSPGTEYGYTF. The CDR3 nucleotides are TGTGCCAGCAGCCCCGGGACAGAATATGGCTACACCTTC.

This chain's CDR3 is CASSRLAGFARQYF. The DNA of the CDR3 is TGTGCCAGCAGCCGACTAGCGGGGTTTGCGAGGCAGTATTTT. The chain is built from TRBV3-1 (or the pseudogene TRBV3-2) and TRBJ2-3, with TRBD2 matching 11 bases. The CDR3 runs 14 residues. The trim removed 4 bases at V and 11 bases at J, leaving 8 bases unmatched. CDR1 and CDR2 from the germline V gene are LGHDT and YNNKEL (reference sequence).

This clone has a handful of counts. The chain links TRBV6-5 to TRBJ2-7; a possible D gene is TRBD2 (6 bases). With 7 bases removed from V and 4 bases from J, the gap between germline ends came to 17 bases. The germline V gene has CDR1 MNHEY and CDR2 SVGAGI. The CDR3 consists of 14 residues. The CDR3 spells CASTARPSGYEQYF. In nucleotides, the CDR3 is TGTGCCAGCACAGCCAGGCCGAGCGGGTACGAGCAGTACTTC.

The V call is TRBV19, the J call TRBJ1-1; the match to TRBD1 covers 7 bases. There are 16 residues in the CDR3. Trimming removed 4 bases from V and 1 base from J; junction bases left unmatched: 9. Germline V lookup: CDR1 LNHDA, CDR2 SQIVND (reference sequence). This CDR3 reads CASSTRTGAPNTEAFF. The CDR3 DNA is TGTGCCAGTAGTACCAGAACAGGGGCCCCGAACACTGAAGCTTTCTTT.

The CDR3: CASSPRGRTLEQFF. CDR3 bases: TGTGCCAGCAGCCCCAGGGGGCGGACACTTGAGCAGTTCTTC. The chain couples TRBV3-1 (or the pseudogene TRBV3-2) to TRBJ2-1; 8 bases match TRBD1. The CDR3 loop spans 14 amino acids. Germline CDR1 is LGHDT and CDR2 is YNNKEL (reference sequence). Trimming at V came to 4 bases and at J to 9 bases, leaving 8 bases not matched to a gene.

This chain joins TRBV5-1 and TRBJ2-7; maybe TRBD2 (5 bases). The CDR3 has 14 residues. Germline lookup yields CDR1 SGHRS and CDR2 YFSETQ. V lost 0 bases and J 0 bases, leaving 7 bases between the germline ends. The CDR3 region has the DNA TGCGCCAGCAGCTTGGTAGCGAGCTCCTACGAGCAGTACTTC. Residues: CASSLVASSYEQYF.

The genes are TRBV30 and TRBJ1-6; no reliable D call. There are 14 residues in the CDR3. The germline V and J ends were trimmed by 0 bases and 6 bases, with 9 bases remaining between them. Looked up from germline, CDR1 is GTSNPN and CDR2 is SVGIG (reference sequence). CDR3 protein: CAWSVWARNSPLHF. The CDR3, as DNA: TGTGCCTGGAGTGTATGGGCTCGTAATTCACCCCTCCACTTT.

The chain couples TRBV6-5 to TRBJ2-1; TRBD2 aligns across 7 bases. The V segment lost 1 base and the J segment 4 bases; nucleotides outside the gene matches: 7. Germline CDR1 reads MNHEY; CDR2 reads SVGAGI. This CDR3 contains 16 residues. CDR3 DNA sequence: TGTGCCAGCAGTTACTTTCTGGGGGGGGGATACAATGAGCAGTTCTTC. Encoded protein: CASSYFLGGGYNEQFF.

This sequence joins TRBV29-1 and TRBJ2-3, with 8 bases that match TRBD1. The germline gives CDR1 SQVTM, CDR2 ANQGSEA. J lost 2 bases, V lost 4 bases, and 5 bases had no gene match. The CDR3 spans 14 residues. The chain's CDR3 is CSVARTGITDTQYF. The CDR3 DNA sequence: TGCAGCGTTGCTAGGACAGGGATCACAGATACGCAGTATTTT.

The J gene is TRBJ1-1, the V gene TRBV29-1; no firm D call. This CDR3 is 12 amino acids long. V was pared by 3 bases and J by 0 bases, with 5 bases between. Germline CDR1 reads SQVTM; CDR2 reads ANQGSEA. The CDR3: CSVDRMNTEAFF. CDR3 nucleotide sequence: TGCAGCGTTGACAGAATGAACACTGAAGCTTTCTTT. The full variable domain, completed using reference TRBV29-1 and TRBJ1-1, is SAVISQKPSRDICQRGTSLTIQCQVDSQVTMMFWYRQQPGQSLTLIATANQGSEATYESGFVIDKFPISRPNLTFSTLTVSNMSPEDSSIYLCSVDRMNTEAFFGQGTRLTVV.

The chain employs TRBV2 and TRBJ1-2, with TRBD1 identical over 8 bases. V trimming: 8 bases; J trimming: 5 bases; junction bases outside the gene matches: 7. The CDR3 runs to 13 residues. From germline, CDR1 is SNHLY and CDR2 FYNNEI. The CDR3 DNA follows: TGTGCCAGCTCCGACAGGGGATTGTATGGCTACACCTTC. Protein sequence: CASSDRGLYGYTF.